The source of this TCR beta chain is a study of T-cell reconstitution after alpha-beta-depleted transplantation in children. Researchers prepared the TCRbeta library using unique molecular identifiers, the study reports. TCRdb independently ran MiXCR on the PCR reads; one entry per CDR3 protein. The sample comprises 600,000 or so distinct CDR3 sequences, 23% of which are singletons, and 13% to 15% rests with the top ten. This clonotype was seen a handful of times. The antigen is unknown. Germline assignment: CDR1 MNHEY and CDR2 SVGAGI. This CDR3 is 12 amino acids long. Trimming took 5 bases from V and 10 from J, leaving 12 bases between them. Points from the study as a whole: After one year, T-cell counts and TCRbeta diversity mostly came from new T cells.

This chain joins TRBV6-5 and TRBJ2-1; possibly TRBD1 for D (7 bases). The sequence derives from a boy younger than two who had a stem cell transplant for acute myeloid leukemia, so the T cells may come from the graft donor. The source was PBMCs, mostly from graft donor cells, collected 360 days after TCRalphabeta/CD19-depleted stem cell transplant. The CDR3 reads CASSPQGREQFF. The CDR3 DNA reads TGTGCCAGCAGTCCACAGGGGAGGGAGCAGTTCTTC.